A selection of T cell receptor beta chains follows, all from one sample in a study of OX40 agonist ivuxolimab in advanced cancers. Data came from immunoSEQ multiplex PCR; TCRdb stores just in-frame clones and leaves some out. The sample holds around 72,000 clones, about 91% seen once. Sequenced material: CD4+ or CD8+ T cells sorted from blood, taken in a trial of the OX40 agonist ivuxolimab. Receptors originate from an adult with an advanced solid tumor such as melanoma, head and neck, liver or kidney cancer. The CDR3 runs from the conserved cysteine through the conserved F or W. The D gene is left open where the match is weak. Size is omitted from some rows. Given values are once, few, many or a class for expanded clones.

V gene	J gene	D gene	clone size	CDR3 protein	CDR3 DNA
TRBV29-1	TRBJ1-2	-	-	CSVVPGGLYGYTF	TGCAGCGTGGTTCCGGGTGGTTTGTATGGCTACACCTTC
TRBV7-9	TRBJ1-4	-	-	CASSLRGGEKLFF	TGTGCCAGCAGCTTACGGGGTGGGGAAAAACTGTTTTTT
TRBV6-5	TRBJ1-2	-	-	CASSSRVSGGYGYTF	TGTGCCAGCAGTTCCAGGGTCTCCGGGGGCTATGGCTACACCTTC
TRBV11-2	TRBJ2-7	TRBD2	-	CASSLPPGIRGVQQYF	TGTGCCAGCAGCTTACCCCCGGGTATACGGGGGGTCCAGCAGTACTTC
TRBV28	TRBJ2-2	-	once	CASSPHTNTGELFF	TGTGCCAGCAGTCCACACACGAACACCGGGGAGCTGTTTTTT
TRBV6-5	TRBJ1-6	TRBD1	-	CASSYTGTGNSPLHF	TGTGCCAGCAGTTACACCGGGACAGGAAATTCACCCCTCCACTTT
TRBV9	TRBJ2-1	TRBD2	-	CASSIEGLAGVGEQFF	TGTGCCAGCAGCATCGAGGGTCTAGCGGGAGTCGGTGAGCAGTTCTTC
TRBV7-2	TRBJ2-7	-	-	CASSFQINYEQYF	TGTGCCAGCAGCTTTCAGATAAACTACGAGCAGTACTTC
TRBV19	TRBJ1-2	TRBD1	-	CASGSTGGNYGYTF	TGTGCCAGTGGATCGACAGGGGGAAACTATGGCTACACCTTC
TRBV5-1	TRBJ2-3	TRBD1	-	CASTWGRGTTDTQYF	TGCGCCAGCACTTGGGGCAGGGGGACAACAGATACGCAGTATTTT
TRBV19	TRBJ1-5	-	-	CASSMRGAIQPQHF	TGTGCCAGTAGTATGAGGGGGGCAATTCAGCCCCAGCATTTT
TRBV7-9	TRBJ1-1	-	-	CASSARKNTEAFF	TGTGCCAGCAGCGCCCGGAAGAACACTGAAGCTTTCTTT
TRBV15	TRBJ2-5	-	-	CATSRGGRTQETQYF	TGTGCCACCAGCAGAGGCGGGCGGACCCAAGAGACCCAGTACTTC
TRBV28	TRBJ1-1	-	-	CASLTPGSEAFF	TGTGCCAGCCTTACCCCAGGATCTGAAGCTTTCTTT
TRBV20-1	TRBJ2-1	TRBD2	-	CSLSGRVEQFF	TGCAGTTTGAGCGGGAGGGTTGAGCAGTTCTTC
TRBV7-2	TRBJ2-7	TRBD2	-	CASSPGTSGSGEQYF	TGTGCCAGCAGCCCCGGGACTAGCGGGAGCGGCGAGCAGTACTTC
TRBV5-1	TRBJ1-1	TRBD1	-	CASSWGTGGRTEAFF	TGCGCCAGCAGCTGGGGGACAGGGGGGAGGACTGAAGCTTTCTTT
TRBV28	TRBJ2-3	TRBD1	-	CASSLSGQGSTDTQYF	TGTGCCAGCAGTTTATCCGGACAGGGGAGCACAGATACGCAGTATTTT
TRBV9	TRBJ2-1	-	-	CASSVTSLDAYNEQFF	TGTGCCAGCAGCGTAACTAGCCTCGATGCTTACAATGAGCAGTTCTTC
TRBV10-2	TRBJ2-1	TRBD1	-	CASSLTGYNEQFF	TGCGCCAGCAGTTTGACAGGGTACAATGAGCAGTTCTTC
TRBV7-3	TRBJ2-1	TRBD2	-	CASSTGLAGSEQFF	TGTGCCAGCAGCACCGGACTAGCGGGTAGTGAGCAGTTCTTC
TRBV2	TRBJ1-1	TRBD1	few	CASSVDRVAEAFF	TGTGCCAGCAGTGTGGACAGGGTGGCTGAAGCTTTCTTT
TRBV5-1	TRBJ2-7	-	-	CASSPTGSAYEQYF	TGCGCCAGCAGCCCCACAGGGTCAGCCTACGAGCAGTACTTC
TRBV30	TRBJ2-5	-	-	CAWSVIETQYF	TGTGCCTGGAGTGTTATAGAGACCCAGTACTTC
TRBV15	TRBJ2-2	TRBD2	-	CATSRDRGLAGRLNTGELFF	TGTGCCACCAGCAGAGATCGCGGACTAGCGGGGAGACTTAACACCGGGGAGCTGTTTTTT
TRBV7-9	TRBJ1-1	-	-	CASRMMNTEAFF	TGTGCCAGCAGAATGATGAACACTGAAGCTTTCTTT
TRBV7-8	TRBJ1-5	-	-	CASSPTRLGNQPQHF	TGTGCCAGCAGCCCGACACGGCTCGGCAATCAGCCCCAGCATTTT
TRBV7-2	TRBJ2-1	TRBD2	-	CASSLEAGYEQFF	TGTGCCAGCAGCTTGGAAGCGGGGTATGAGCAGTTCTTC
TRBV2	TRBJ1-4	-	-	CASSDSNSKGGEKLFF	TGTGCCAGCAGTGATTCCAACTCGAAAGGAGGCGAAAAACTGTTTTTT
TRBV6-1	TRBJ1-2	TRBD1	-	CASTTGAYGYTF	TGTGCCAGCACCACAGGGGCCTATGGCTACACCTTC
TRBV5-6	TRBJ2-1	-	-	CASSWPGRTYNEQFF	TGTGCCAGCAGCTGGCCGGGGCGGACCTACAATGAGCAGTTCTTC
TRBV12-5	TRBJ2-3	TRBD1	-	CASGSGQGTTDTQYF	TGTGCTAGTGGCTCCGGACAGGGGACCACAGATACGCAGTATTTT
TRBV5-1	TRBJ2-5	TRBD2	-	CASSLALAGPQETQYF	TGCGCCAGCAGCTTGGCTTTAGCGGGACCTCAAGAGACCCAGTACTTC
TRBV28	TRBJ1-1	-	few	CASSWNTEAFF	TGTGCCAGCAGTTGGAACACTGAAGCTTTCTTT
TRBV2	TRBJ2-3	TRBD1	-	CASKGQTGADTQYF	TGTGCCAGTAAGGGACAGACCGGCGCCGATACGCAGTATTTT
TRBV29-1	TRBJ2-1	-	-	CSVYAGIDEQFF	TGCAGCGTGTACGCAGGGATCGATGAGCAGTTCTTC
TRBV7-3	TRBJ2-2	-	few	CASSSPRGELFF	TGTGCCAGCAGCTCCCCCCGCGGGGAGCTGTTTTTT
TRBV11-2	TRBJ1-2	-	-	CASSLVQGQNYGYTF	TGTGCCAGCAGCTTAGTTCAGGGGCAGAACTATGGCTACACCTTC
TRBV6-1	TRBJ1-1	-	-	CASSEARGYVSGLVTEAFF	TGTGCCAGCAGTGAAGCCCGTGGTTATGTCTCGGGGTTGGTGACTGAAGCTTTCTTT
TRBV29-1	TRBJ2-5	TRBD2	-	CSVIAGGFQETQYF	TGCAGCGTTATAGCGGGAGGGTTCCAAGAGACCCAGTACTTC
TRBV6-1	TRBJ2-1	TRBD2	-	CASSISSGNPFF	TGTGCCAGCAGTATCTCTAGCGGGAATCCGTTCTTC
TRBV11-3	TRBJ2-5	TRBD2	-	CASRGGRAGETQYF	TGTGCCAGCAGAGGCGGGAGGGCCGGTGAGACCCAGTACTTC
TRBV19	TRBJ2-2	-	once	CASSRTLSNTGELFF	TGTGCCAGTTCGAGGACACTCTCGAACACCGGGGAGCTGTTTTTT